This TCR beta chain derives from a study of blood T cells in healthy people across ages. Using a J-beta primer mix together with a sample-barcoded 5' primer, a second PCR was run for about 6 to 12 cycles. Each CDR3 protein gets one entry after TCRdb re-called the 5' RACE reads with MiXCR. The sample comprises some 920,000 distinct CDR3 sequences, roughly 51% of which are singletons, and 20% to 25% rests with the top ten. A minimum of 7 million PBMCs was isolated per sample. The specimen was blood. The origin of this receptor is a woman in her sixties in good health.

The CDR3 sequence: CASSLFSGRVNEQFF. CDR3 DNA: TGTGCCAGCAGCTTATTCAGCGGGAGAGTGAATGAGCAGTTCTTC. The V call is TRBV11-3, the J call TRBJ2-1, with 8 bases matching TRBD2. Germline-derived CDR1 and CDR2 are SGHNT and YENEEA. The CDR3 length is 15 residues. Trimming removed 2 bases from V and 7 bases from J; junction bases left unmatched: 7.